These T cell receptor beta chains were read from a single sample in a study of T cell repertoires in cytomegalovirus infection. The antigens these receptors bind are not known. TCRdb ran MiXCR on the reads and lists one entry per CDR3 protein. The table shows about 110,000 distinct CDR3 sequences, with about 9.5% occurring only once. The sequenced material came from PBMCs, sequenced either directly or after in vitro stimulation (not recorded which). Source of these receptors: a human donor in good health (CMV status not recorded). Some clones in this sample may be carry-over from other donors' samples. The CDR3 runs from the conserved cysteine through the conserved F or W. A D gene is named only where the DNA matches it firmly. Part of the rows lack a size; the others show once, few, many or a class for expanded clones.

d_gene	v_gene	j_gene	abundance	CDR3aa	CDR3nt
.	TRBV14	TRBJ2-1	few	CASSQNTAHEQFF	TGTGCCAGCAGCCAAAATACCGCCCATGAGCAGTTCTTC
TRBD1	TRBV4-1	TRBJ1-6	.	CASKRDRDSPLHF	TGCGCCAGCAAACGGGACAGGGATTCACCCCTCCACTTT
.	TRBV7-2	TRBJ2-1	.	CASSSGSGSYNEQFF	TGTGCCAGCAGCTCCGGGTCGGGCTCCTACAATGAGCAGTTCTTC
.	TRBV12-3/TRBV12-4	TRBJ1-1	many	CASSSRARGEAFF	TGTGCCAGCAGTTCCAGGGCCCGGGGTGAAGCTTTCTTT
.	TRBV12-3/TRBV12-4	TRBJ1-4	many	CASSFLGGYATNEKLFF	TGTGCCAGCAGTTTTCTTGGAGGTTATGCAACTAATGAAAAACTGTTTTTT
.	TRBV11-3	TRBJ1-1	.	CASSPRGVNTEAFF	TGTGCCAGCAGCCCTCGCGGGGTGAACACTGAAGCTTTCTTT
TRBD2	TRBV7-2	TRBJ2-3	many	CASSPREGTDTQYF	TGTGCCAGCAGCCCAAGGGAGGGTACAGATACGCAGTATTTT
.	TRBV12-3/TRBV12-4	TRBJ2-2	many	CASSPSTFPNTGELFF	TGTGCCAGCAGCCCCTCCACCTTCCCGAACACCGGGGAGCTGTTTTTT
.	TRBV7-9	TRBJ1-5	many	CASSIDGQDNQPQHF	TGTGCCAGCAGCATAGATGGGCAGGACAATCAGCCCCAGCATTTT
.	TRBV28	TRBJ2-3	.	CASSPLFRVGDTQYF	TGTGCCAGCAGTCCTCTATTTCGGGTCGGAGATACGCAGTATTTT
.	TRBV28	TRBJ1-2	.	CASSSPSRGGYTF	TGTGCCAGCAGTTCGCCCTCCCGGGGTGGCTACACCTTC
.	TRBV5-6	TRBJ1-5	few	CASRRGQQPQHF	TGTGCCAGCCGGCGAGGGCAACAGCCCCAGCATTTT
.	TRBV24-1	TRBJ2-1	.	CATKGSGRQGAGNEQFF	TGTGCCACCAAGGGTTCTGGCCGCCAGGGAGCGGGCAATGAGCAGTTCTTC
.	TRBV7-2	TRBJ2-2	once	CASSLTRTGELFF	TGTGCCAGCAGCCTCACGAGGACCGGGGAGCTGTTTTTT
.	TRBV12-3/TRBV12-4	TRBJ2-1	many	CASSLSSEQFF	TGTGCCAGCAGCTTGTCATCGGAGCAGTTCTTC
.	TRBV20-1	TRBJ1-6	few	CSAGRGLHNSPLHF	TGCAGTGCAGGCCGGGGACTTCATAATTCACCCCTCCACTTT
.	TRBV7-6	TRBJ1-1	many	CASSSPGGGWRGAFF	TGTGCCAGCAGCTCACCAGGCGGGGGGTGGCGGGGGGCTTTCTTT
.	TRBV7-2	TRBJ1-5	many	CASSPRGASNQPQHF	TGTGCCAGCAGCCCGCGGGGGGCTTCGAATCAGCCCCAGCATTTT
TRBD1	TRBV10-3	TRBJ2-1	few	CAISEDRGHNEQFF	TGTGCCATCAGTGAGGACAGGGGACACAATGAGCAGTTCTTC
.	TRBV12-3/TRBV12-4	TRBJ2-6	many	CASSLIPGANVLTF	TGTGCCAGCAGTTTAATCCCTGGGGCCAACGTCCTGACTTTC
.	TRBV5-5	TRBJ2-3	many	CASSLHRVTTSTDTQYF	TGTGCCAGCAGCCTACACAGGGTAACCACTAGCACAGATACGCAGTATTTT
.	TRBV27	TRBJ2-1	few	CASSSSGNNEQFF	TGTGCCAGCAGTTCCTCAGGGAATAATGAGCAGTTCTTC
TRBD1	TRBV6-2/TRBV6-3	TRBJ1-2	many	CASRSDRVDGYTF	TGTGCCAGCAGATCGGACAGGGTAGATGGCTACACCTTC
TRBD2	TRBV4-1	TRBJ2-3	many	CASSHGPALAGGQDTQYF	TGCGCCAGCAGCCACGGACCCGCACTAGCGGGAGGCCAAGATACGCAGTATTTT
.	TRBV4-3	TRBJ1-1	many	CASSQGTRDVGFGTEAFF	TGCGCCAGCAGCCAAGGCACCAGGGACGTGGGGTTCGGCACTGAAGCTTTCTTT
TRBD2	TRBV29-1	TRBJ2-5	many	CSVGLAGGQETQYF	TGCAGCGTGGGACTAGCGGGAGGGCAAGAGACCCAGTACTTC
TRBD2	TRBV6-5	TRBJ2-2	many	CASSYSGLAENTGELFF	TGTGCCAGCAGTTACTCGGGACTAGCGGAGAACACCGGGGAGCTGTTTTTT
.	TRBV28	TRBJ2-7	many	CASSPGAHYEQYF	TGTGCCAGCAGCCCGGGGGCCCACTACGAGCAGTACTTC
.	TRBV18	TRBJ1-2	many	CASSPNGYYGYTF	TGTGCCAGCTCACCAAACGGCTACTATGGCTACACCTTC
.	TRBV7-2	TRBJ2-3	many	CASSSWVDTQYF	TGTGCCAGCAGCTCCTGGGTGGATACGCAGTATTTT
.	TRBV27	TRBJ2-1	.	CASSQGLSGNEQFF	TGTGCCAGCAGTCAAGGGCTTTCGGGTAATGAGCAGTTCTTC
.	TRBV11-2	TRBJ1-1	few	CASSSTVRGAMNTEAFF	TGTGCCAGCAGCTCGACCGTCAGGGGTGCAATGAACACTGAAGCTTTCTTT
TRBD2	TRBV4-1	TRBJ2-2	few	CASSPGTSGRDYHTGELFF	TGTGCCAGCAGCCCCGGGACTAGCGGGAGGGATTATCACACCGGGGAGCTGTTTTTT
TRBD2	TRBV18	TRBJ2-5	many	CASSPSGSETQYF	TGTGCCAGCTCACCAAGCGGGAGCGAGACCCAGTACTTC